This T cell receptor (beta chain) was identified during a study of T cells in Graves' hyperthyroidism and ophthalmopathy. Overall study results and limits: Ophthalmopathy cases were set apart from stable hyperthyroidism by a 13 V-J model.

RNA transcripts yielded amplified TCR beta CDR3 regions. The HTBI primer set served for first-round RT-PCR of the TCR CDR3. Each CDR3 protein gets one entry after TCRdb re-called the multiplex PCR reads with MiXCR. This sample carries some 270,000 distinct CDR3 sequences, about an eighth of them seen once, and the ten largest clones take roughly 8%. This clonotype was detected a few times. Its antigen is unknown. Germline CDR1 KGHDR, CDR2 SFDVKD. This CDR3 has 11 amino acids. The V end was cut by 3 bases, the J end by 6 bases, with 4 bases between. Disease duration under 2 months; hyperthyroidism patients were aged 18 to 65. Thyroid ultrasound, orbital computed tomography, clinical symptoms, and serum thyroxine and TRAb underpinned diagnoses. Extraction of PBMCs used roughly 9.4 ml of fresh peripheral blood.

The specimen was blood. This receptor was taken from a woman younger than 45 with Graves' hyperthyroidism that later progressed to Graves' ophthalmopathy. The rearrangement joins TRBV24-1 to TRBJ1-1; D is undetermined. The CDR3: CATSDNAEAFF. CDR3 sequence (DNA): TGTGCCACCAGTGATAACGCTGAAGCTTTCTTT.